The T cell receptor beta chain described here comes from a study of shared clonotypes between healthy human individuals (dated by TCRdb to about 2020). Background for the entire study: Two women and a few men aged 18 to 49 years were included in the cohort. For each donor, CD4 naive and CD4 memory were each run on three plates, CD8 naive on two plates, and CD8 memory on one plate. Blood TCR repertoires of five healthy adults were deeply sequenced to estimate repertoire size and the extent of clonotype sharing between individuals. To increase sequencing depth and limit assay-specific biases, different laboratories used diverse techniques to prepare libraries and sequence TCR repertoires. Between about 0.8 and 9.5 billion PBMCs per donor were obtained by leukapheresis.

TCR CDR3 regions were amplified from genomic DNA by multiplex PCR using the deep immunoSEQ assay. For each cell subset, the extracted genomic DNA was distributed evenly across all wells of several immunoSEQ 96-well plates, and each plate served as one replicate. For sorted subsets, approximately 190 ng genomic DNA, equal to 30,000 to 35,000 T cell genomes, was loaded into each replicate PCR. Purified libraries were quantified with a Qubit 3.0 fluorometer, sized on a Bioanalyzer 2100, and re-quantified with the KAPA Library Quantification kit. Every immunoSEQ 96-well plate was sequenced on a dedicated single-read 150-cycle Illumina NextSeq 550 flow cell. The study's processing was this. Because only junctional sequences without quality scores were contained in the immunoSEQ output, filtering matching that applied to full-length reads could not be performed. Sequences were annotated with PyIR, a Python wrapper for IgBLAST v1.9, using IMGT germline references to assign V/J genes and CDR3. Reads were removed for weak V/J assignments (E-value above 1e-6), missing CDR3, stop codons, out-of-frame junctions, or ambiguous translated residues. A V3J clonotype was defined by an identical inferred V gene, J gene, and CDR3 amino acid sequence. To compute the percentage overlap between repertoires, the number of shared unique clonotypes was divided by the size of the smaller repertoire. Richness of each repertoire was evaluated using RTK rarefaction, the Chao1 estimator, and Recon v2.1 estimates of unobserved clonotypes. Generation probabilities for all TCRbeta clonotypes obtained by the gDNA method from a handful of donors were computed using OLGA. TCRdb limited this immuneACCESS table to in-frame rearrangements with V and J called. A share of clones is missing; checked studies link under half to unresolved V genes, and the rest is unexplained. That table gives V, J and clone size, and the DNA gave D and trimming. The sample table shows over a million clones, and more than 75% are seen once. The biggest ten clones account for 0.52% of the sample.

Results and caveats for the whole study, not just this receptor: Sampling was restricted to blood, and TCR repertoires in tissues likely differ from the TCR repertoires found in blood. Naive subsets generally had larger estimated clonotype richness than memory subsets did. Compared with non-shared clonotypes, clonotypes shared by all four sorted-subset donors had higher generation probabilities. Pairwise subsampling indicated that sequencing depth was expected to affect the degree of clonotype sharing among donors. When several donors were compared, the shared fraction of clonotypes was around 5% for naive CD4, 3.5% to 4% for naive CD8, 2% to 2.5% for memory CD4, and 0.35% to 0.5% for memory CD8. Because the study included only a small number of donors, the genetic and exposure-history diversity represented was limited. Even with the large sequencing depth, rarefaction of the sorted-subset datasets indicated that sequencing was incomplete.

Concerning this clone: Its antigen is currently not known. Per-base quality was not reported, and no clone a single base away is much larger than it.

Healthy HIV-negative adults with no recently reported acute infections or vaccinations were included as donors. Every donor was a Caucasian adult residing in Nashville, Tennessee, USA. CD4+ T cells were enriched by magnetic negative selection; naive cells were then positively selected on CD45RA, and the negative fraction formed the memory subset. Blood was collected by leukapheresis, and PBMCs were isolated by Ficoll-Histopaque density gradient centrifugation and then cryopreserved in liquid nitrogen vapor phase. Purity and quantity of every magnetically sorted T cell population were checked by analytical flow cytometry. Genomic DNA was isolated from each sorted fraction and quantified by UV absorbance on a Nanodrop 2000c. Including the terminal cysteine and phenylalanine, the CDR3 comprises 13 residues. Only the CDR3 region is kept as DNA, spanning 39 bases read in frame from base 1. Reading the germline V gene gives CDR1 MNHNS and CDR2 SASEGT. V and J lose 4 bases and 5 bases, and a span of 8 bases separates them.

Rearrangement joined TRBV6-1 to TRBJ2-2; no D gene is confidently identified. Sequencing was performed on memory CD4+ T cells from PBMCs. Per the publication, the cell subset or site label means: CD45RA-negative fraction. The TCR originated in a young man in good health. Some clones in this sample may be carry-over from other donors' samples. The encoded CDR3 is CASSAFETGELFF. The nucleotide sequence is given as TGTGCCAGCAGTGCTTTTGAGACCGGGGAGCTGTTTTTT.